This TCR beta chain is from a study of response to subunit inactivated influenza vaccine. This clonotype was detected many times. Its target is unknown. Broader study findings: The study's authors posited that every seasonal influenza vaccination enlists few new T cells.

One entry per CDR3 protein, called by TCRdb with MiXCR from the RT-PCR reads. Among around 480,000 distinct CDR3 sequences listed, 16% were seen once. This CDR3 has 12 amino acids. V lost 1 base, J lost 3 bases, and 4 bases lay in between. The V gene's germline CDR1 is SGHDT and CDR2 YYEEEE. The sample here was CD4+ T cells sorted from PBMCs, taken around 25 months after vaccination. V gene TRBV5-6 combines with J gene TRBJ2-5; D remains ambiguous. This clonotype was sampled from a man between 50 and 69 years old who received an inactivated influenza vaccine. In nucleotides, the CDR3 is TGTGCCAGCAGCTTGATCAAAGAGACCCAGTACTTC. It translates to CASSLIKETQYF.